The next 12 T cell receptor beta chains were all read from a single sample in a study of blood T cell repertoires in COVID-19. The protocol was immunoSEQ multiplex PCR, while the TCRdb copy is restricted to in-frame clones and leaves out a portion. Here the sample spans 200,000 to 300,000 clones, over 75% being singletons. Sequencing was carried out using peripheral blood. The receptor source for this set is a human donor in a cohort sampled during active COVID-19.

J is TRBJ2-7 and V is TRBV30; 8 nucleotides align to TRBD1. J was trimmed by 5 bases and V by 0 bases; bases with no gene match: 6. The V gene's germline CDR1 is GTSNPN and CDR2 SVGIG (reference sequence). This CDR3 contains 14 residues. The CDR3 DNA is TGTGCCTGGAGTGTAGGAGGCAGGGGGCACGAGCAGTACTTC. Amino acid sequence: CAWSVGGRGHEQYF.

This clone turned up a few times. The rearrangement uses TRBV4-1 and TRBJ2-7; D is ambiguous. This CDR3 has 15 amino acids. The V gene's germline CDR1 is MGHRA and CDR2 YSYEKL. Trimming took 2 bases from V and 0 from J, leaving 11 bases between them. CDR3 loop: CASSQPRSGSYEQYF. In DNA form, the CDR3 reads TGCGCCAGCAGCCAACCACGGTCCGGCTCCTACGAGCAGTACTTC.

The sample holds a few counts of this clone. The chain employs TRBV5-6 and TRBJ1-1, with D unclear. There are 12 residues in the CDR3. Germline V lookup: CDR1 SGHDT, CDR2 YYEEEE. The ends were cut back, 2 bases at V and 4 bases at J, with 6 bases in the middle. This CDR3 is CASSFYSTEAFF. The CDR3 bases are TGTGCCAGCAGCTTTTACAGCACTGAAGCTTTCTTT.

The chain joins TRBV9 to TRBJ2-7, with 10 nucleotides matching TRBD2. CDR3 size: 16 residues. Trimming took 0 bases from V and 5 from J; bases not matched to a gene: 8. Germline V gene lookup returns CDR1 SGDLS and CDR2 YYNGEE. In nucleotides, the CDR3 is TGTGCCAGCAGCGTAGGAACTAGCGGGGCCTGGGACGAGCAGTACTTC. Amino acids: CASSVGTSGAWDEQYF.

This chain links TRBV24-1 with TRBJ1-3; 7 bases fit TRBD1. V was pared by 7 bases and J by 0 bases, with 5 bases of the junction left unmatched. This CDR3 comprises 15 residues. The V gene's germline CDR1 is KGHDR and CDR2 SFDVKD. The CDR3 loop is CATRSQGISGNTIYF. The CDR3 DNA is TGTGCCACCAGGTCACAGGGGATCTCTGGAAACACCATATATTTT.

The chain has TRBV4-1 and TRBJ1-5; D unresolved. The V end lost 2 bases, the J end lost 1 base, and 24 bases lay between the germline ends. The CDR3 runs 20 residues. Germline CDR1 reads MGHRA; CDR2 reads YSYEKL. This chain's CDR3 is CASSQRERMAGVGSNQPQHF. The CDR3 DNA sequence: TGCGCCAGCAGCCAACGGGAGCGTATGGCCGGGGTCGGGAGCAATCAGCCCCAGCATTTT.

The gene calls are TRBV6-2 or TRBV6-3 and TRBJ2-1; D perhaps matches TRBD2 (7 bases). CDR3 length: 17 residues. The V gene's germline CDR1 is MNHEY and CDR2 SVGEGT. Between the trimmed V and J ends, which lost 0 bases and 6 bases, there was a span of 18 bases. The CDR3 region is CASSYSRGGWRGNEQFF. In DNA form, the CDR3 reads TGTGCCAGCAGTTACTCGAGGGGGGGGTGGCGAGGCAATGAGCAGTTCTTC.

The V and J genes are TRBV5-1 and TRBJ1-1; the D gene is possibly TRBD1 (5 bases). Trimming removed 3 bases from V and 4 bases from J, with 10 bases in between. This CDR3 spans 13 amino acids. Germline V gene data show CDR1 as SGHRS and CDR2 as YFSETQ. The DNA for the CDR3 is TGCGCCAGCAGCTGGGACGGGGGCACTGAAGCTTTCTTT. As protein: CASSWDGGTEAFF.

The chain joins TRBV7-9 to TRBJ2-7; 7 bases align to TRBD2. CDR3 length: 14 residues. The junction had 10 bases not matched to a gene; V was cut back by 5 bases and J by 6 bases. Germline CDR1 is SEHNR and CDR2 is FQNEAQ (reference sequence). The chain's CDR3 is CASSAGLVKGEQYF. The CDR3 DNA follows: TGTGCCAGCAGCGCCGGACTAGTTAAAGGCGAGCAGTACTTC.

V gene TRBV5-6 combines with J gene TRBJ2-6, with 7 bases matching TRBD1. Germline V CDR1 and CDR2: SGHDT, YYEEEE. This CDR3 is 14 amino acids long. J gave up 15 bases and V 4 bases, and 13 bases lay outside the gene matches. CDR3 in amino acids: CASSIYNRDRDLTF. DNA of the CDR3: TGTGCCAGCAGCATTTACAACCGGGACAGAGACCTGACTTTC.

The CDR3 loop reads CASSLVGQTYNYGYTF. CDR3 bases: TGTGCCAGCAGCTTAGTGGGACAGACTTATAACTATGGCTACACCTTC. The chain has TRBV11-2 and TRBJ1-2, with 7 bases aligning to TRBD1. CDR3 length equals 16 residues. After removal of 1 base from V and 1 base from J, the junction contained 6 bases not matched to a gene. Looked up from germline, CDR1 is SGHAT and CDR2 is FQNNGV.

The CDR3 bases are TGTGCCAGCAGCTTAAGTTTAGCGGGGGTACCAACACGTGGCGGGGAGCTGTTTTTT. It is translated as CASSLSLAGVPTRGGELFF. This chain joins TRBV7-2 and TRBJ2-2; the match to TRBD2 covers 9 bases. After removal of 2 bases from V and 7 bases from J, the junction contained 17 bases not matched to a gene. This CDR3 contains 19 residues. Germline V gene lookup returns CDR1 SGHTA and CDR2 FQGNSA.